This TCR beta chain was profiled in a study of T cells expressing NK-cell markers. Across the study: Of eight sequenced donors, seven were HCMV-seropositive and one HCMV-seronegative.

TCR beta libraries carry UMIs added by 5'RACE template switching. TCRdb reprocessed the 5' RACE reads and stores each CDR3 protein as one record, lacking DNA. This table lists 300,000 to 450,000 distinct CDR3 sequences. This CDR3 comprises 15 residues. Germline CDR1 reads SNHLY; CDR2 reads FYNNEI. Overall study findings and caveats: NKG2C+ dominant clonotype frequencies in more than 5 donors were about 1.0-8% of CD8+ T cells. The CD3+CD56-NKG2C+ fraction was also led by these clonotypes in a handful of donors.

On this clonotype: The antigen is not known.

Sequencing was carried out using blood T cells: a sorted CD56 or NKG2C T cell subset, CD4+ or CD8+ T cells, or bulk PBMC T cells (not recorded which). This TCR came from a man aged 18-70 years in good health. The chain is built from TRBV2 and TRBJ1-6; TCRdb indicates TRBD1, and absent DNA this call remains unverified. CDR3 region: CASVGTEGNGSPLHF.